The 5 T cell receptor beta chains given below trace back to one sample, sequenced in a study of blood T cell repertoires in COVID-19. TCRdb keeps only in-frame clones here, not all; method: immunoSEQ multiplex PCR. This sample has 200,000 to 250,000 clones, with about 87% found just once. The sample consisted of peripheral blood. The receptors stem from a man between 70 and 80 years old with acute or convalescent COVID-19.

The gene calls are TRBV5-1 and TRBJ1-4; a possible D gene is TRBD1 (5 bases). V lost 7 bases and J 5 bases, leaving 15 bases between the germline ends. The CDR3 runs to 14 residues. Germline CDR1 SGHRS, CDR2 YFSETQ. The CDR3 sequence is CASPPQGSNEKLFF. DNA of the CDR3: TGCGCCAGCCCGCCGCAGGGATCAAATGAAAAACTGTTTTTT.

V is TRBV7-9 and J is TRBJ2-1, with TRBD2 identical over 7 bases. The germline CDR1 and CDR2 sequences are SEHNR and FQNEAQ (reference sequence). This CDR3 has 13 amino acids. J was trimmed by 10 bases and V by 6 bases; bases with no gene match: 9. CDR3 protein: CASRPAGLEEQFF. CDR3 bases: TGTGCCAGCAGACCAGCGGGGCTTGAAGAGCAGTTCTTC.

The chain has TRBV13 and TRBJ2-1; D is unclear. This CDR3 contains 13 residues. Germline loops: CDR1 PRHDT, CDR2 FYEKMQ (reference sequence). Trimming pared 6 bases from V and 7 bases from J, leaving 13 bases between. The CDR3 spells CASRPNWANEQFF. Here the CDR3 DNA reads TGTGCCAGCAGACCCAATTGGGCTAATGAGCAGTTCTTC. Combining the CDR3 with reference TRBV13 and TRBJ2-1 gives the whole variable domain AAGVIQSPRHLIKEKRETATLKCYPIPRHDTVYWYQQGPGQDPQFLISFYEKMQSDKGSIPDRFSAQQFSDYHSELNMSSLELGDSALYFCASRPNWANEQFFGPGTRLTVL.

J is TRBJ2-7 and V is TRBV28; possible D gene TRBD1, 6 bases. Trimming stripped 6 bases from V and 2 bases from J, with 26 bases between. This CDR3 contains 18 residues. In germline, CDR1 is MDHEN, CDR2 SYDVKM. CDR3: CASSPRWARGSPTYEQYF. The DNA for the CDR3 is TGTGCCAGCAGCCCCCGGTGGGCAAGGGGGTCCCCGACCTACGAGCAGTACTTC.

This sequence joins TRBV3-1 (or the pseudogene TRBV3-2) and TRBJ2-1; 15 nucleotides agree with TRBD2. Germline-derived CDR1 and CDR2 are LGHDT and YNNKEL (reference sequence). The CDR3 has 19 residues. The V gene end was trimmed by 0 bases and the J gene end by 4 bases; junction bases not matched to a gene: 7. The CDR3 nucleotides read TGTGCCAGCAGCCAAGATGAGGGGACTAGCGGGAGGTTTTACAATGAGCAGTTCTTC. This codes for CASSQDEGTSGRFYNEQFF.